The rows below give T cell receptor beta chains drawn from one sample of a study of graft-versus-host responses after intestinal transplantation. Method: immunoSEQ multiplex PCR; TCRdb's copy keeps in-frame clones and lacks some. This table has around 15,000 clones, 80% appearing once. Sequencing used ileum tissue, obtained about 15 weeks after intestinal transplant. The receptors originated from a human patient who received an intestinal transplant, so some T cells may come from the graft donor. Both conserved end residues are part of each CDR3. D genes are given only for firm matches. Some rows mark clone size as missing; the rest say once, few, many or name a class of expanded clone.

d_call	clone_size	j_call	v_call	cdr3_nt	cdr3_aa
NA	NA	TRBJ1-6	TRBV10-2	TGCGCCAGCAGTGACGGTTTCTCCTATAATTCACCCCTCCACTTT	CASSDGFSYNSPLHF
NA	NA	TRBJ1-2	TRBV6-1	TGTGCCAGCAGTAGGACAGACTATGGCTACACCTTC	CASSRTDYGYTF
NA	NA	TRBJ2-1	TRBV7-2	TGTGCCAGCAGCTTAGCAATCTCGGGCTCCTACAATGAGCAGTTCTTC	CASSLAISGSYNEQFF
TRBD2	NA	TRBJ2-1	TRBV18	TGTGCCAGCCTAAATAGCGGGAGGGGTTGGAATGAGCAGTTCTTC	CASLNSGRGWNEQFF
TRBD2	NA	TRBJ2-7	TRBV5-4	TGTGCCAGCAGACTGGGCCTCGCTAGCGGGACCCTCTTCTACGAGCAGTACTTC	CASRLGLASGTLFYEQYF
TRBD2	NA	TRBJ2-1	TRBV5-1	TGCGCCAGCAGCTCCAGGGAGGGTTCCTACAATGAGCAGTTCTTC	CASSSREGSYNEQFF
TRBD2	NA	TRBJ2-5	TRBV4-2	TGTGCCAGCAGCCAAGTACCCCCGGGACTATCGGGAGAGACCCAGTACTTC	CASSQVPPGLSGETQYF
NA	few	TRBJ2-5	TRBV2	TGTGCCAGCAGTGCTGGGGCGAGGGAGACCCAGTACTTC	CASSAGARETQYF
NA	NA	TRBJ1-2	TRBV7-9	TGTGCCAGCAGCTACCCGGGGGGGGTCAATGGAGGCTACACCTTC	CASSYPGGVNGGYTF
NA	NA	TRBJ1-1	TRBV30	TGTGCCTGGATGCGGGGTTGGAACACTGAAGCTTTCTTT	CAWMRGWNTEAFF
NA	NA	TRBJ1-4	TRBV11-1	TGTGCCAGCAGCACCCAGAGTTGGAGGGGAAATGAAAAACTGTTTTTT	CASSTQSWRGNEKLFF
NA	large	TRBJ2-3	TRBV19	TGTGCCAGTAGTAGGGGAGCCACAGATACGCAGTATTTT	CASSRGATDTQYF
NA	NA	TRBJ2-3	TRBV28	TGTGCCAGCAGTTTATGGGCGGGCATCCCTCTTTACACAGATACGCAGTATTTT	CASSLWAGIPLYTDTQYF
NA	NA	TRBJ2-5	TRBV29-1	TGCAGCGTTGAACGGGGACAGACCCAGTACTTC	CSVERGQTQYF
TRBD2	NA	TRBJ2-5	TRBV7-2	TGTGCCAGCAGCTCAGCGGGAGCCCAAGAGACCCAGTACTTC	CASSSAGAQETQYF
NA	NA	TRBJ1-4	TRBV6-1	TGTGCCAGCAGTGAAGTGGGGGGCACTAATGAAAAACTGTTTTTT	CASSEVGGTNEKLFF
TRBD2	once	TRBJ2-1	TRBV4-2	TGTGCCAGCAGCCGACCTCTAGCTAGCGGGGACAATGAGCAGTTCTTC	CASSRPLASGDNEQFF
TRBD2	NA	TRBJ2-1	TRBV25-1	TGTGCCAGCAGTGAATCAGGCGGGAGGGATTCCTACAATGAGCAGTTCTTC	CASSESGGRDSYNEQFF
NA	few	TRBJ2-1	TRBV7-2	TGTGCCAGCAGCGGAGTTTTAAATGAGCAGTTCTTC	CASSGVLNEQFF
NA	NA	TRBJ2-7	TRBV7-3	TGTGCCAGCAGCTTACAGGGTGGCTTCGAGCAGTACTTC	CASSLQGGFEQYF
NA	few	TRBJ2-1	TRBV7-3	TGTGCCAGCAGCTCTCAGGCCGGCTCCTACAATGAGCAGTTCTTC	CASSSQAGSYNEQFF
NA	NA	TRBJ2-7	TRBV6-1	TGTGCCAGCAGTGAAGGTCCCCTTCACTACGAGCAGTACTTC	CASSEGPLHYEQYF
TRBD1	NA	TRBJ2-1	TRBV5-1	TGCGCCAGCAGCTTAAGGGACAGGGTATTCAATGAGCAGTTCTTC	CASSLRDRVFNEQFF
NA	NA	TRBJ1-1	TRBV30	TGTGCCTGGAGATCGGGATTGAACACTGAAGCTTTCTTT	CAWRSGLNTEAFF
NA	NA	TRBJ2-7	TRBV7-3	TGTGCCAGCAGCGCCGGGGATGGAGAGCAGTACTTC	CASSAGDGEQYF
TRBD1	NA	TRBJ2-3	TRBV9	TGTGCCAGCAGCGTAGTCCCGGACAGGGGGACAAATACGCAGTATTTT	CASSVVPDRGTNTQYF
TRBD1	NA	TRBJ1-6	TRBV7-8	TGTGCCAGCAGCCCGCTTGACCCGACAGGGCTTAATTCACCCCTCCACTTT	CASSPLDPTGLNSPLHF
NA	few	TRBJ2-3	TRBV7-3	TGTGCCAGCAGCTTAATCACCACAGATACGCAGTATTTT	CASSLITTDTQYF
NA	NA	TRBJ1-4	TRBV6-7	TGTGCCTGGCAGGGAGCTAATGAAAAACTGTTTTTT	CAWQGANEKLFF
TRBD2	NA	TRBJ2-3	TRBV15	TGTGCCACCGCCATGGGGGGGAGCGATACGCAGTATTTT	CATAMGGSDTQYF
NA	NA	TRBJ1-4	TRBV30	TGTGCCTGGAGTAGACCCGGCAATGAAAAACTGTTTTTT	CAWSRPGNEKLFF
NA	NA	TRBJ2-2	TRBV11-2	TGTGCCAGCAGCTTAGCGAACACCGGGGAGCTGTTTTTT	CASSLANTGELFF
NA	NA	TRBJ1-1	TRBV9	TGTGCCAGCAGCGTAGAGACAGAAGTGAAGACTGAAGCTTTCTTT	CASSVETEVKTEAFF
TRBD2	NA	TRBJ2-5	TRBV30	TGTGCCTGGGGACTAGCGGGAGGGCCTTGGGAGCAGTACTTC	CAWGLAGGPWEQYF
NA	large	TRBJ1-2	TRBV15	TGTGCCACCAGAGGCAGCGTTGAACAATCCTATGGCTACACCTTC	CATRGSVEQSYGYTF
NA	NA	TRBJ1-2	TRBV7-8	TGTGCCAGCAGCTTATTCATCGGGCCCCTAGGCTATGGCTACACCTTC	CASSLFIGPLGYGYTF
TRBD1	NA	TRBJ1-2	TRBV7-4	TGTGCCAGCAGCTCTCCCGCAACTATTACAGGGGTGGTTAGCTATGGCTACACCTTC	CASSSPATITGVVSYGYTF
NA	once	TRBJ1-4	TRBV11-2	TGTGCCAGCAGCTTAGATGACGGTGAACTGTTTTTT	CASSLDDGELFF
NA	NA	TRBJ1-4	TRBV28	TGTGCCAGCAGTCCCATCCGACCTAATGAAAAACTGTTTTTT	CASSPIRPNEKLFF
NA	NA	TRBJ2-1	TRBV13	TGTGCCAGCAGATTGCTCCTCCCACCCTACAATGAGCAGTTCTTC	CASRLLLPPYNEQFF
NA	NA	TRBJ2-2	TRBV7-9	TGTGCCAGCAGCTTCACGGGGGCGCTAGGCGGGGAGCTGTTTTTT	CASSFTGALGGELFF
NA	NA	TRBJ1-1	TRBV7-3	TGTGCCAGCAGCCCCCGGGAGAACACTGAAGCTTTCTTT	CASSPRENTEAFF
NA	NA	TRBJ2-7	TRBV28	TGTGCCGTCCGTTTCGTTCTCTACGAGCAGTACTTC	CAVRFVLYEQYF
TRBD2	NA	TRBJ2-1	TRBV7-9	TGTGCCAGCAGCATCTCTAGCGGGAGACCCTACAATGAGCAGTTCTTC	CASSISSGRPYNEQFF
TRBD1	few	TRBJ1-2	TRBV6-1	TGTGCCAGCAGTGAACCCGGGACAGGGGACGATGGCTACACCTTC	CASSEPGTGDDGYTF
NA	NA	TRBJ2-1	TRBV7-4	TGTGCCAGCAAACCCCTCAGCGGACCATCAAATGAGCAGTTCTTC	CASKPLSGPSNEQFF
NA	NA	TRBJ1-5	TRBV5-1	TGCGCCAGCAGCTCAGGAATAAATCAGCCCCAGCATTTT	CASSSGINQPQHF
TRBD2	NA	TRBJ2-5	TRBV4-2	TGTGCCAGCAGCCAAGCTAGCGGGAGAGAGACCCAGTACTTC	CASSQASGRETQYF
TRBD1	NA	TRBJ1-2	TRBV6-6	TGTGCCAGCAGTGGACAGGGCTCTAACTATGGCTACACCTTC	CASSGQGSNYGYTF
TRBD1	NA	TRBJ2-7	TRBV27	TGTGCCAGCAGTTTATCACCTCTGGGCAGGGGGTACGAGCAGTACTTC	CASSLSPLGRGYEQYF
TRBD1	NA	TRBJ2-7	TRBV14	TGTGCCAGCAGCCAAACAAACCGGGACAGGGCGGACGAGCAGTACTTC	CASSQTNRDRADEQYF